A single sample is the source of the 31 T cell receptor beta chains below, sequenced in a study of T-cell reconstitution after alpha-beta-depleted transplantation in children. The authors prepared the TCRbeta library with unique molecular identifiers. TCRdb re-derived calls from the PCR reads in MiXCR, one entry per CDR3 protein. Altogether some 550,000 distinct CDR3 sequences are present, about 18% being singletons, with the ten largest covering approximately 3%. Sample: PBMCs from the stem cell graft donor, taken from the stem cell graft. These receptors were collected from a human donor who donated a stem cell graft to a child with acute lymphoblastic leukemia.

The CDR3 region is CASSLRDRALNEQFF. CDR3 sequence (DNA): TGTGCCAGCAGCCTCCGGGACAGGGCCCTGAATGAGCAGTTCTTC. The chain combines TRBV6-1 with TRBJ2-1; TRBD1 matches 9 bases. CDR1 is MNHNS, CDR2 SASEGT, per germline. The CDR3 sequence is 15 residues long. After removal of 6 bases from V and 7 bases from J, the junction contained 10 bases not matched to a gene.

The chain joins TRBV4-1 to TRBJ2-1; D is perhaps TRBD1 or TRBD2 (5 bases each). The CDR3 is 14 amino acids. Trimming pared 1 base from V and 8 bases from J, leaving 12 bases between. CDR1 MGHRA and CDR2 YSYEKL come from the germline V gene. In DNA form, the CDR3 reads TGCGCCAGCAGCCAAGGTGTGAGGGGCGATGAGCAGTTCTTC. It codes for CASSQGVRGDEQFF.

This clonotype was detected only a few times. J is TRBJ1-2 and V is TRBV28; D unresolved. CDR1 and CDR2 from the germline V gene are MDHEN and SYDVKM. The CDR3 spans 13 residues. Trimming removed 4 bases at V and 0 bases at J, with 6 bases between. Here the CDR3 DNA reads TGTGCCAGCAGTTCCCCCCCTAACTATGGCTACACCTTC. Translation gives CASSSPPNYGYTF.

CDR3 sequence: CATSRQTRDTDTQYF. The CDR3 region has the DNA TGTGCCACCAGCAGGCAAACCAGGGATACAGATACGCAGTATTTT. V and J are TRBV15 and TRBJ2-3; D possibly corresponds to TRBD1 (5 bases). The CDR3 length is 15 residues. Germline V CDR1 and CDR2: LNHNV, YYDKDF (reference sequence). Trimming took off 3 bases at V and 3 bases at J, with 13 bases between the two ends.

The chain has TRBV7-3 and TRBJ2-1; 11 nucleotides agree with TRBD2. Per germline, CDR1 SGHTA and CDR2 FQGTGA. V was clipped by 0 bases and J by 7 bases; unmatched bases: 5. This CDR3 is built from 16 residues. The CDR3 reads CASSLTTSGRGNEQFF. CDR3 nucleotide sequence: TGTGCCAGCAGCTTAACAACTAGCGGGAGAGGAAATGAGCAGTTCTTC.

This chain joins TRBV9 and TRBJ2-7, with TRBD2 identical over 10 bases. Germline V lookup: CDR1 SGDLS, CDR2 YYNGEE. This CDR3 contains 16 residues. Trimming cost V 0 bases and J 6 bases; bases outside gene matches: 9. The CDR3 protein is CASSVGLAGDKSEQYF. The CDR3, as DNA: TGTGCCAGCAGCGTAGGTCTAGCGGGAGATAAGTCCGAGCAGTACTTC. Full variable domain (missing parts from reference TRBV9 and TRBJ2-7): DSGVTQTPKHLITATGQRVTLRCSPRSGDLSVYWYQQSLDQGLQFLIQYYNGEERAKGNILERFSAQQFPDLHSELNLSSLELGDSALYFCASSVGLAGDKSEQYFGPGTRLTVT.

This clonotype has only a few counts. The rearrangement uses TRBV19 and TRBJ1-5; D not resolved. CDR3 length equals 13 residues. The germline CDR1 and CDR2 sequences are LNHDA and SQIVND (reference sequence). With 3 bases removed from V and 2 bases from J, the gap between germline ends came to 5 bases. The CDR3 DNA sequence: TGTGCCAGTAGTATTAGTGGCAATCAGCCCCAGCATTTT. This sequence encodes CASSISGNQPQHF.

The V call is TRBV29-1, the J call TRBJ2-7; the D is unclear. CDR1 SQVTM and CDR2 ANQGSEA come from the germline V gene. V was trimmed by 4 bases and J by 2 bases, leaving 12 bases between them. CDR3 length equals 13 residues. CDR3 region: CSVGRQHTYEQYF. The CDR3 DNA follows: TGCAGCGTTGGGCGGCAGCATACCTACGAGCAGTACTTC.

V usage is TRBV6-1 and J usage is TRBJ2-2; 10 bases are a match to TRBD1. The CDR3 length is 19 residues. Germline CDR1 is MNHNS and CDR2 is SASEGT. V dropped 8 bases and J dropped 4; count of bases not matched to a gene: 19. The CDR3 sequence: CASWGPGTGVLFGTGELFF. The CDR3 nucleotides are TGTGCCAGCTGGGGCCCGGGGACAGGGGTTTTGTTTGGCACCGGGGAGCTGTTTTTT.

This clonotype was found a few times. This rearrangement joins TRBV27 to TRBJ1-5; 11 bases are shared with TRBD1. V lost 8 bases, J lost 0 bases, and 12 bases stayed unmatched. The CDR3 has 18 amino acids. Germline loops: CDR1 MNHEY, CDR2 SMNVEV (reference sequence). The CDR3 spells CASGRDRGEPYSNQPQHF. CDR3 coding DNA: TGTGCCAGCGGGAGGGACAGGGGGGAACCTTATAGCAATCAGCCCCAGCATTTT.

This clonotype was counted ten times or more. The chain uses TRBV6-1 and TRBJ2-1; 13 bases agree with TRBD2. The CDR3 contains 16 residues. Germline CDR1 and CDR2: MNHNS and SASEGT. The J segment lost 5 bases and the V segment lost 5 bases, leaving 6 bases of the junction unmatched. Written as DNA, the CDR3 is TGTGCCAGCAGTCCCAGAGGACTAGCGGGAGACAATGAGCAGTTCTTC. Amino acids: CASSPRGLAGDNEQFF.

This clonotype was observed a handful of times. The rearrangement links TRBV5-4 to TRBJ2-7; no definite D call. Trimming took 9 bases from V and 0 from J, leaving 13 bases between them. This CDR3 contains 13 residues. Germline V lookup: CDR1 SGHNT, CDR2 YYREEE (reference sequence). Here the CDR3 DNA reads TGTGCCACCCACCGAGGCGGCTCCTACGAGCAGTACTTC. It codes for CATHRGGSYEQYF.

CDR3 in DNA: TGCAGCGTACCAACTGCCATTGTAAACAATGAGCAGTTCTTC. Translated, it gives CSVPTAIVNNEQFF. The chain carries TRBV29-1 and TRBJ2-1; D is uncertain. Germline lookup yields CDR1 SQVTM and CDR2 ANQGSEA. The V end lost 6 bases, the J end lost 5 bases, and 17 bases lay between the germline ends. There are 14 residues in the CDR3.

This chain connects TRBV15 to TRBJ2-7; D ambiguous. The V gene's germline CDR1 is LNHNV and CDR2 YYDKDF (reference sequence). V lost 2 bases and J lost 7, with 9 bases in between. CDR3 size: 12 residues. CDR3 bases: TGTGCCACCAGCAGAATGAATAGTGAGCAGTACTTC. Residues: CATSRMNSEQYF.

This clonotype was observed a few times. DNA of the CDR3: TGTGCCAGCAGTTTCATTCCGAGTACAGGGTATCAGCCCCAGCATTTT. It translates to CASSFIPSTGYQPQHF. This sequence joins TRBV12-3 or TRBV12-4 and TRBJ1-5; D might be TRBD1 (6 bases). The V and J ends lost 3 bases and 5 bases respectively, with 17 bases between them. This CDR3 region has 16 residues.

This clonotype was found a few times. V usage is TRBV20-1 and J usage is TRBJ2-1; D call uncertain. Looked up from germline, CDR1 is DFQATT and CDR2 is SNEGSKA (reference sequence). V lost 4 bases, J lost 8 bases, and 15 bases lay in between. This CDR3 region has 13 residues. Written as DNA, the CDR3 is TGCAGTGCTAAGCACTCCCCGGCCTATGAGCAGTTCTTC. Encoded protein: CSAKHSPAYEQFF.

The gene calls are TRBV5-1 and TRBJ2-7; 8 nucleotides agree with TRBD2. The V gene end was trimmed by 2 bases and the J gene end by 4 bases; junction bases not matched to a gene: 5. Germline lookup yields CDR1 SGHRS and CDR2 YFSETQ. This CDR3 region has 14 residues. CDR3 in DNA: TGCGCCAGCAGCTTTGTAGCGGGAAAGTACGAGCAGTACTTC. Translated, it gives CASSFVAGKYEQYF.

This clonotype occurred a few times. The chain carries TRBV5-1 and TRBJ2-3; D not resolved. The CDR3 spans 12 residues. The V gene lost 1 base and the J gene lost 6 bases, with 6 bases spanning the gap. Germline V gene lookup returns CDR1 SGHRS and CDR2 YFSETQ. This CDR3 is CASSLFGDTQYF. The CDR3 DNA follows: TGCGCCAGCAGCTTGTTCGGGGATACGCAGTATTTT.

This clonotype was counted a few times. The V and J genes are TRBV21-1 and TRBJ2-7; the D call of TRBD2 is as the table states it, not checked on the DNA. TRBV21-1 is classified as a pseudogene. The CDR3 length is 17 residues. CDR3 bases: TGTGCCAGCAGCAAAGAACAAGGACTAGCGGGAGAAAGGGAGCAGTACTTC. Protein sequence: CASSKEQGLAGEREQYF.

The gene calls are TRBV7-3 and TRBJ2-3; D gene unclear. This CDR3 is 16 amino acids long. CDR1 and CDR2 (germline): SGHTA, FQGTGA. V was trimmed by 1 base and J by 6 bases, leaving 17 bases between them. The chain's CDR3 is CASSLSLAPTGDTQYF. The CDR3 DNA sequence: TGTGCCAGCAGCTTAAGTTTGGCTCCGACGGGCGATACGCAGTATTTT.

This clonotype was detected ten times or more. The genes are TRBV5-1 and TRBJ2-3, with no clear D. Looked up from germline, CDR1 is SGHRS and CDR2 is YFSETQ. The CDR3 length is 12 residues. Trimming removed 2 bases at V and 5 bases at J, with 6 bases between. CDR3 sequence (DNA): TGCGCCAGCAGCTTAGGCGGAGATACGCAGTATTTT. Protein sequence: CASSLGGDTQYF.

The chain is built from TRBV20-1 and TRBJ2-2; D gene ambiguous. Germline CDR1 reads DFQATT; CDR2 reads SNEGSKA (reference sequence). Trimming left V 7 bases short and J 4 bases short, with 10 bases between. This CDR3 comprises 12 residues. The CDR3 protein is CSVKQRTGELFF. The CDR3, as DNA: TGCAGTGTGAAGCAGCGCACCGGGGAGCTGTTTTTT.

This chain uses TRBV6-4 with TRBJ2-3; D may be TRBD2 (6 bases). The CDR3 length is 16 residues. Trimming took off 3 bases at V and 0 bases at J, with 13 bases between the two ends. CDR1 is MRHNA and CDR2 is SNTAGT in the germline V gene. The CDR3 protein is CASSESGGSSTDTQYF. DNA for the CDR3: TGTGCCAGCAGTGAGTCCGGGGGTTCTAGCACAGATACGCAGTATTTT.

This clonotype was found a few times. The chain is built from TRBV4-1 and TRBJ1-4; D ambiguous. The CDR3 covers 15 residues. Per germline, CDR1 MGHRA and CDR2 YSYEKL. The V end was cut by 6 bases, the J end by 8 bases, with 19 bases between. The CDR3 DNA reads TGCGCCAGCAGAAGCATAGGAAGGAAGGAGGAAAAACTGTTTTTT. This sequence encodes CASRSIGRKEEKLFF.

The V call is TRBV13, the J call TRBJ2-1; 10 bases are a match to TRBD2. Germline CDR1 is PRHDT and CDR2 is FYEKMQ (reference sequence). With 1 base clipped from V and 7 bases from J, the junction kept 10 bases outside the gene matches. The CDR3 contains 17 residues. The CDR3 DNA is TGTGCCAGCAGCTTAGTTGCCCCCGGGACTAGCGTGAATGAGCAGTTCTTC. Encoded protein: CASSLVAPGTSVNEQFF. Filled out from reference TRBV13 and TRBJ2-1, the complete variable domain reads AAGVIQSPRHLIKEKRETATLKCYPIPRHDTVYWYQQGPGQDPQFLISFYEKMQSDKGSIPDRFSAQQFSDYHSELNMSSLELGDSALYFCASSLVAPGTSVNEQFFGPGTRLTVL.

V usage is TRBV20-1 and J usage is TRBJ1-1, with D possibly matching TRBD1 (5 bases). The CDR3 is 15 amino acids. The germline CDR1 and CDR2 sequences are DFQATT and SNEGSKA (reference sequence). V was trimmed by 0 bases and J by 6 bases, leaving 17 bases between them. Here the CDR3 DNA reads TGCAGTGCTAGAGATCCTCGGCAGGGCAGTCCTGAAGCTTTCTTT. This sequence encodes CSARDPRQGSPEAFF.

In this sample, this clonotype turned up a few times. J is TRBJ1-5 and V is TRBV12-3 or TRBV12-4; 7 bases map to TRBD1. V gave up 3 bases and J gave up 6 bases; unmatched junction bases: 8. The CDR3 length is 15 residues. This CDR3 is CASSFSDRDFQPQHF. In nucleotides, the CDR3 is TGTGCCAGCAGTTTTAGCGACAGGGACTTTCAGCCCCAGCATTTT.

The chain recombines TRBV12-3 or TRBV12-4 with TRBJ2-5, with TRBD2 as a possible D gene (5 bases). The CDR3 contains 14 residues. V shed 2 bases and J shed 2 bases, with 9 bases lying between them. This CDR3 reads CASSLSDYQETQYF. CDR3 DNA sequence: TGTGCCAGCAGTTTAAGTGACTATCAAGAGACCCAGTACTTC.

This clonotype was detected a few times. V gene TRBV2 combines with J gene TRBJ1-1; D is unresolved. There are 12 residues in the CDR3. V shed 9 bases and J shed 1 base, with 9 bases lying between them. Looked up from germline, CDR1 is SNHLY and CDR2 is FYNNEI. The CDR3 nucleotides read TGTGCCAGGCGGACGAGGAACACTGAAGCTTTCTTT. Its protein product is CARRTRNTEAFF. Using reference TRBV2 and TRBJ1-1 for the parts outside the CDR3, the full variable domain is EPEVTQTPSHQVTQMGQEVILRCVPISNHLYFYWYRQILGQKVEFLVSFYNNEISEKSEIFDDQFSVERPDGSNFTLKIRSTKLEDSAMYFCARRTRNTEAFFGQGTRLTVV.

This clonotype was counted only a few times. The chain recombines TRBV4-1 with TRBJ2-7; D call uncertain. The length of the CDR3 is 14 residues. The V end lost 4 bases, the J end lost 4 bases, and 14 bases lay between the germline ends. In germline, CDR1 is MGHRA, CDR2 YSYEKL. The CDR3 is CASSLNFPGYEQYF. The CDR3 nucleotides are TGCGCCAGCAGCCTCAACTTTCCCGGTTACGAGCAGTACTTC.

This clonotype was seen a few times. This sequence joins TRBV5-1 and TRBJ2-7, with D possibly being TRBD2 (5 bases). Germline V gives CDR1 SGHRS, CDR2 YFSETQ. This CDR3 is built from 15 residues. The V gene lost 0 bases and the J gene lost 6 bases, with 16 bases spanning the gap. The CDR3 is CASSLGAGIAPEQYF. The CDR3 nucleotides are TGCGCCAGCAGCTTGGGGGCCGGGATAGCCCCCGAGCAGTACTTC.